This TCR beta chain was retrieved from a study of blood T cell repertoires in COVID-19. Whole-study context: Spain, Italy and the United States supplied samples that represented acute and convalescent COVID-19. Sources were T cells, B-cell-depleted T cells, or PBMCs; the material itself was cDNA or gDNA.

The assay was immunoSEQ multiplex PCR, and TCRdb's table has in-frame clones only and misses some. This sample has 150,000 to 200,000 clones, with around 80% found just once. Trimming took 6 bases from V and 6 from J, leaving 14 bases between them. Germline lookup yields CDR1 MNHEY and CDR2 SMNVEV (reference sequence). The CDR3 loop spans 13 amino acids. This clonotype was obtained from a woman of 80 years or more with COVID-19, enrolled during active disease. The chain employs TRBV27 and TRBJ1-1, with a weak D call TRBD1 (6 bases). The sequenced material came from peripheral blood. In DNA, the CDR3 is TGTGCCAGCAGACTTACAGGGTCCTCTGAAGCTTTCTTT. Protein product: CASRLTGSSEAFF.